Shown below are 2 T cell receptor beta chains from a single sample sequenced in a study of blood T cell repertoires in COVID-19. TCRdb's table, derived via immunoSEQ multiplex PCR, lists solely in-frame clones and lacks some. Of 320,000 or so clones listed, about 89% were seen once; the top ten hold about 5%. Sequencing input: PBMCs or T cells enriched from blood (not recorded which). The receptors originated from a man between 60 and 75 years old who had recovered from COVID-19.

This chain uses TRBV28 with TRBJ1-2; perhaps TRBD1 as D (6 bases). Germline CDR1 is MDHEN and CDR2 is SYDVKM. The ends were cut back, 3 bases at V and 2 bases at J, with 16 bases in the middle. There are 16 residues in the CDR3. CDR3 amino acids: CASSLIIGQPNYGYTF. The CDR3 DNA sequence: TGTGCCAGCAGTTTGATTATTGGACAGCCCAACTATGGCTACACCTTC.

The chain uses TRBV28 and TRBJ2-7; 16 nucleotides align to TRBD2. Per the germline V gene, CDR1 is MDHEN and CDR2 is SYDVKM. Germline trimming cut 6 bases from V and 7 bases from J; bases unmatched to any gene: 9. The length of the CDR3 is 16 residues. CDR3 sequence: CASSPGLAGGPREQYF. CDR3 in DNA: TGTGCCAGCAGCCCGGGACTAGCGGGAGGGCCAAGGGAGCAGTACTTC.